The 14 T cell receptor beta chains listed next were all sequenced from one sample in a study of T cell changes during pregnancy in multiple sclerosis. Clones were sequenced by immunoSEQ multiplex PCR, and TCRdb holds only the in-frame ones, with some missing. Of 60,000 to 85,000 clones listed, approximately 91% were seen once; the top ten hold about 2.1%. The sequencing here drew on peripheral blood, taken in the first trimester of pregnancy. The receptors were sampled from a female donor with multiple sclerosis, enrolled in a pregnancy study.

The genes are TRBV9 and TRBJ2-1, with TRBD2 matching over 7 bases. Germline V gene data show CDR1 as SGDLS and CDR2 as YYNGEE. Trimming at V came to 3 bases and at J to 8 bases, leaving 5 bases not matched to a gene. There are 13 residues in the CDR3. The CDR3 DNA follows: TGTGCCAGCAGCGGACGGACTAGACATGAGCAGTTCTTC. Its translation is CASSGRTRHEQFF. The full variable domain, rest sourced from reference TRBV9 and TRBJ2-1, is DSGVTQTPKHLITATGQRVTLRCSPRSGDLSVYWYQQSLDQGLQFLIQYYNGEERAKGNILERFSAQQFPDLHSELNLSSLELGDSALYFCASSGRTRHEQFFGPGTRLTVL.

The chain employs TRBV5-5 and TRBJ2-7; the D gene is possibly TRBD2 (5 bases). V was clipped by 1 base and J by 3 bases, with 14 bases between them. CDR3 size: 15 residues. CDR1 SGHKS and CDR2 YYEKEE come from the germline V gene (reference sequence). The CDR3 reads CASSLFGEASYEQYF. CDR3 coding DNA: TGTGCCAGCAGCTTGTTCGGGGAAGCGAGCTACGAGCAGTACTTC.

The V and J genes are TRBV27 and TRBJ1-1; 7 bases align to TRBD1. Germline V CDR1 and CDR2: MNHEY, SMNVEV (reference sequence). CDR3 length: 13 residues. Trimming took 5 bases from V and 8 from J; bases not matched to a gene: 8. CDR3 in amino acids: CASSRDRAREAFF. The CDR3 DNA reads as TGTGCCAGCAGTCGAGACAGGGCCAGAGAAGCTTTCTTT.

The sample holds one count of this clone. V and J are TRBV6-1 and TRBJ1-2; tentative D call: TRBD1 (5 bases). The CDR3 has 14 amino acids. CDR1 MNHNS and CDR2 SASEGT come from the germline V gene. V was clipped by 5 bases and J by 4 bases, with 14 bases between them. The chain's CDR3 is CASSQGLVAYGYTF. In DNA, the CDR3 is TGTGCCAGCAGTCAGGGACTTGTGGCCTATGGCTACACCTTC.

This chain joins TRBV27 and TRBJ2-7; perhaps TRBD2 as D (6 bases). The V end lost 2 bases, the J end lost 6 bases, and 20 bases lay between the germline ends. Germline values: CDR1 MNHEY, CDR2 SMNVEV (reference sequence). The CDR3 totals 16 residues. The CDR3 loop is CASSLGGFRGRGEQYF. The CDR3 nucleotides read TGTGCCAGCAGTTTAGGAGGGTTTAGAGGCCGGGGCGAGCAGTACTTC.

The chain is built from TRBV20-1 and TRBJ2-1, with a tentative D call TRBD1 (5 bases). The CDR3 is 11 amino acids. Per the germline V gene, CDR1 is DFQATT and CDR2 is SNEGSKA (reference sequence). Trimming removed 5 bases from V and 10 bases from J, with 12 bases in between. This CDR3 is CSAVRGPEQFF. In nucleotides, the CDR3 is TGCAGTGCTGTTAGGGGTCCCGAGCAGTTCTTC.

The rearrangement uses TRBV2 and TRBJ2-3; the D gene is possibly TRBD1 (6 bases). Germline CDR1 is SNHLY and CDR2 is FYNNEI. The CDR3 has 15 amino acids. With 4 bases removed from V and 1 base from J, the gap between germline ends came to 12 bases. The CDR3 protein is CASSAGHPGTDTQYF. The CDR3 DNA reads as TGTGCCAGCAGTGCGGGACACCCTGGCACAGATACGCAGTATTTT.

The gene calls are TRBV5-4 and TRBJ2-2; D is unresolved. Trimming removed 0 bases at V and 1 base at J, with 4 bases between. The CDR3 loop spans 14 amino acids. Germline V gene lookup returns CDR1 SGHNT and CDR2 YYREEE (reference sequence). CDR3 in amino acids: CASSLDKNTGELFF. The CDR3 nucleotides read TGTGCCAGCAGCTTGGACAAGAACACCGGGGAGCTGTTTTTT.

The gene calls are TRBV2 and TRBJ1-2, with a tentative D call TRBD1 (6 bases). The CDR3 totals 15 residues. Deletions cut 0 bases from V and 4 bases from J, with 12 bases between. The germline CDR1 and CDR2 sequences are SNHLY and FYNNEI. The CDR3 reads CASSEALDSFYGYTF. CDR3 sequence (DNA): TGTGCCAGCAGTGAAGCGCTGGACAGCTTCTATGGCTACACCTTC.

The genes are TRBV6-4 and TRBJ1-5, with 10 bases lining up with TRBD1. This CDR3 comprises 18 residues. Germline V gene sequence: CDR1 MRHNA, CDR2 SNTAGT. V gave up 7 bases and J gave up 2 bases; unmatched junction bases: 14. The CDR3 DNA reads as TGTGCCAGCACTGCGCGGACAGGGGGGAACCTGGGCAATCAGCCCCAGCATTTT. It encodes CASTARTGGNLGNQPQHF.

This chain uses TRBV18 with TRBJ1-6; D ambiguous. V lost 3 bases to trimming and J lost 8 bases, with 14 bases between them. The CDR3 is made up of 15 amino acids. The germline V gene encodes CDR1 KGHSH and CDR2 LQKENI. The CDR3 region is CASSPRRIGDSPLHF. The CDR3 DNA sequence: TGTGCCAGCTCACCTAGGAGGATTGGTGATTCACCCCTCCACTTT.

The chain carries TRBV10-1 and TRBJ2-1; D remains unclear. With 0 bases removed from V and 5 bases from J, the gap between germline ends came to 23 bases. The CDR3 length is 19 residues. CDR1 and CDR2 (germline): WNHNN, SYGVQD (reference sequence). The chain's CDR3 is CASSESRVVVPTPNNEQFF. The CDR3 DNA follows: TGCGCCAGCAGTGAGTCGAGAGTCGTCGTTCCAACCCCCAACAATGAGCAGTTCTTC.

V usage is TRBV9 and J usage is TRBJ2-3; 10 bases agree with TRBD2. The CDR3 runs to 15 residues. The trim removed 6 bases at V and 2 bases at J, leaving 6 bases unmatched. From germline, CDR1 is SGDLS and CDR2 YYNGEE. The CDR3 DNA reads as TGTGCCAGCACCATAGGACTAGCGGACACAGATACGCAGTATTTT. This gives the protein CASTIGLADTDTQYF.

This clone was seen a handful of times. The chain's CDR3 is CASSQVRGGRYGYTF. The CDR3 DNA sequence: TGCGCCAGCAGCCAAGTGCGGGGGGGCCGCTATGGCTACACCTTC. The chain has TRBV4-1 and TRBJ1-2; a weak D match, TRBD1 (6 bases). V was clipped by 1 base and J by 4 bases, with 13 bases between them. Germline V CDR1 and CDR2: MGHRA, YSYEKL. This CDR3 is built from 15 residues.